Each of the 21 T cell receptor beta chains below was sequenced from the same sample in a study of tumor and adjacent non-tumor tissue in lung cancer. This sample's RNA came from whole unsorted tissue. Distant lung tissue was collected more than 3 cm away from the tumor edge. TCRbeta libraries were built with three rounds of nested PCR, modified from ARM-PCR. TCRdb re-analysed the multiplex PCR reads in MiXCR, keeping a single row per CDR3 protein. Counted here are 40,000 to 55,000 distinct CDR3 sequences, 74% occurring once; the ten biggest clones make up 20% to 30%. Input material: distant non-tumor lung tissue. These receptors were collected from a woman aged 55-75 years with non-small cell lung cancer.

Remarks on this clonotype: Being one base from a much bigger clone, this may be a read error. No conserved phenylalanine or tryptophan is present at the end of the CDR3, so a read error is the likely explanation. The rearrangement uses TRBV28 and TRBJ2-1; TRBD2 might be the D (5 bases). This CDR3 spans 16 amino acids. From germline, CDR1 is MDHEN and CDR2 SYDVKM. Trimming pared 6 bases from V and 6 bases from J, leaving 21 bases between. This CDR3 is CASSPVARWAGNEQFL. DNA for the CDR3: TGTGCCAGCAGCCCCGTAGCGAGATGGGCGGGCAATGAGCAGTTCCTC.

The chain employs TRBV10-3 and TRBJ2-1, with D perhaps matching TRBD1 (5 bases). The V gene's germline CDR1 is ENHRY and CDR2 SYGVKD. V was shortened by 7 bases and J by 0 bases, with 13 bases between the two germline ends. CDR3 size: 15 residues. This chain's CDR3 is CAIKRDSSSYNEQFF. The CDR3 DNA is TGTGCCATCAAACGAGACAGTAGCTCCTACAATGAGCAGTTCTTC.

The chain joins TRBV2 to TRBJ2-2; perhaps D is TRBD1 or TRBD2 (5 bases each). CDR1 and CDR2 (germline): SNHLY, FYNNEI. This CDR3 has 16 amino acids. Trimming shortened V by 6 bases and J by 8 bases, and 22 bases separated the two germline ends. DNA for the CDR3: TGTGCCAGCAGAAATTGGACGGGGCACCCCACAGGGGAGCTGTTTTTT. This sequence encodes CASRNWTGHPTGELFF.

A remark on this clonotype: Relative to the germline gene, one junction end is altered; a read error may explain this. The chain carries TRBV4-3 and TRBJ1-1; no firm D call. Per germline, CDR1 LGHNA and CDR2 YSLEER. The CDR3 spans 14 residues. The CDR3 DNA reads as TGCGCCATCAGCCAAGGAAGGATGAACACTGAAGCTTTCTTT. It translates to CAISQGRMNTEAFF.

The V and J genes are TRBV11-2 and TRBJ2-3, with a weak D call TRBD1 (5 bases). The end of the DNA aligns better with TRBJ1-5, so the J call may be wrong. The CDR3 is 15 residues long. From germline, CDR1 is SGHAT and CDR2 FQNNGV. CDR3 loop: CASGATGTATDTQHF. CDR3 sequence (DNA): TGTGCGAGCGGCGCCACCGGGACGGCCACAGATACGCAGCATTTT.

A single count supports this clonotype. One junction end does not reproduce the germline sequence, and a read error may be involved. The CDR3 spells CVSSENPPGQKTDTQYF. CDR3 DNA sequence: TGTGTCAGCAGTGAAAATCCCCCCGGACAAAAGACAGATACGCAGTATTTT. The genes are TRBV6-1 and TRBJ2-3, with TRBD1 as a possible D gene (5 bases). Germline V gene data show CDR1 as MNHNS and CDR2 as SASEGT. The CDR3 is 17 residues long.

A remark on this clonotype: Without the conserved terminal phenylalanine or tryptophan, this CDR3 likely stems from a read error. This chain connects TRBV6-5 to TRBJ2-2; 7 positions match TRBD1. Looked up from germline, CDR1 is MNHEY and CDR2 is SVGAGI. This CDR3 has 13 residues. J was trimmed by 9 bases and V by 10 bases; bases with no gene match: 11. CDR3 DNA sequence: TGTGCCAACAGGGGAACTAGTAACCGGGAGCTGTTTTAT. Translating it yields CANRGTSNRELFY.

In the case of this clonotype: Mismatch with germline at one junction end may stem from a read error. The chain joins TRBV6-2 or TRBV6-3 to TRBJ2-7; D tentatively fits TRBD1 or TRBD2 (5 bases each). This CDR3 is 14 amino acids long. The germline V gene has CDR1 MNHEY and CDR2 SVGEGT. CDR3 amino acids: CANSTGTTRMEQYF. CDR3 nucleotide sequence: TGTGCCAACAGTACCGGGACCACCCGGATGGAGCAGTACTTC.

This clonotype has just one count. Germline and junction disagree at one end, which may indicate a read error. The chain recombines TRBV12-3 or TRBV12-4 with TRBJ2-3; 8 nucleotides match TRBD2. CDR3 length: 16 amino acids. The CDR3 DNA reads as TGTGCCGGCAGTTTTAACCGGGCGGGAGGCACAGCTACGCAGTATTTT. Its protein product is CAGSFNRAGGTATQYF.

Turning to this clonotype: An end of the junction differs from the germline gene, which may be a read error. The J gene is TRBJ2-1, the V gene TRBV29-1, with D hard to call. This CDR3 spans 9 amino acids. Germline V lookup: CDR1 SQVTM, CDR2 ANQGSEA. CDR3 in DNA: TGCAGCGTTGGGAATGAACAATCCTTC. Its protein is CSVGNEQSF.

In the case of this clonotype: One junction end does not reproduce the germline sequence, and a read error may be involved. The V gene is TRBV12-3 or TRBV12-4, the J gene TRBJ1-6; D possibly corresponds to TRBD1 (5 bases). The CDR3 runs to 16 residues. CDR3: CASTFRGDSLRSPLYF. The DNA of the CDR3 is TGTGCCAGCACTTTTCGAGGGGACTCCCTCAGATCACCCCTCTACTTT.

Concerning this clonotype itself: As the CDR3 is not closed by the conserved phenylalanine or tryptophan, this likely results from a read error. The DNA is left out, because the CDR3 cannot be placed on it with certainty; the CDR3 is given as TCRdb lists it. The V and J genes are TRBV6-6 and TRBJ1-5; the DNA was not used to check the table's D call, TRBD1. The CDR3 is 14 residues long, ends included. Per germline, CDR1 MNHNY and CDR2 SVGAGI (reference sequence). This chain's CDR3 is CASRFDRVGQPHHL.

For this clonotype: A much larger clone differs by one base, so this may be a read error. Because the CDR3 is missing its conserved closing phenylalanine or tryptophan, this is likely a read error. The CDR3: CASSLSTVLETQYL. CDR3 coding DNA: TGTGCCAGCAGCTTATCAACTGTGTTGGAGACCCAGTACTTA. This chain links TRBV7-9 with TRBJ2-5; D unclear. CDR1 is SEHNR and CDR2 is FQNEAQ in the germline V gene (reference sequence). V lost 2 bases and J lost 5, with 12 bases in between. The CDR3 runs to 14 residues.

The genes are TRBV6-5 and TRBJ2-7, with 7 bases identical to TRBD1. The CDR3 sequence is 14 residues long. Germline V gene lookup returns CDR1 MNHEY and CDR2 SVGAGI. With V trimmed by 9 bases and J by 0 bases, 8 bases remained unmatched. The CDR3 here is CASRVGQRSYEQYF. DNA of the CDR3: TGTGCCAGTAGGGTGGGACAGCGCTCCTACGAGCAGTACTTC.

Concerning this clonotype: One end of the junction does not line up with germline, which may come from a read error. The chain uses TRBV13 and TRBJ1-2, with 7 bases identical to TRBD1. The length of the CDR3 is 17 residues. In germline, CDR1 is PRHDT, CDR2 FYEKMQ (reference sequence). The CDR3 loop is CASSLGRGRATNYGYSF. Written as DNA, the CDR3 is TGTGCCAGCAGCCTCGGGAGGGGGCGGGCGACTAACTATGGCTACTCCTTC. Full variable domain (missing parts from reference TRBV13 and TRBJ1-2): AAGVIQSPRHLIKEKRETATLKCYPIPRHDTVYWYQQGPGQDPQFLISFYEKMQSDKGSIPDRFSAQQFSDYHSELNMSSLELGDSALYFCASSLGRGRATNYGYSFGSGTRLTVV.

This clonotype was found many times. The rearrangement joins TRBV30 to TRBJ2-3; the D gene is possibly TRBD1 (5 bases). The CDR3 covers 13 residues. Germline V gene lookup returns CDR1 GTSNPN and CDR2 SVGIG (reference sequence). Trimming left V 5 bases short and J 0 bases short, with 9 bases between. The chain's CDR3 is CAWAGPSTDTQYF. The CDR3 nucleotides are TGTGCCTGGGCAGGGCCTAGCACAGATACGCAGTATTTT.

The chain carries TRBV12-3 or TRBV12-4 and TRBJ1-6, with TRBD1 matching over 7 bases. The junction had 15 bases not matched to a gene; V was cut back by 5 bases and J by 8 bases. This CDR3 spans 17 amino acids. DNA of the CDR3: TGTGCCAGCAGTCTTTTTGTCGGGGACAGTTATGATTCACCCCTCCACTTT. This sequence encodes CASSLFVGDSYDSPLHF.

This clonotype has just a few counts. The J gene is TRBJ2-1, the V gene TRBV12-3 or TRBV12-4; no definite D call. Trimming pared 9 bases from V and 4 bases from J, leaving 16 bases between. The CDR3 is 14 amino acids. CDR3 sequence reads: CASCLEFGYNEQFF. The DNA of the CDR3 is TGTGCCAGTTGTTTAGAATTTGGGTACAATGAGCAGTTCTTC.

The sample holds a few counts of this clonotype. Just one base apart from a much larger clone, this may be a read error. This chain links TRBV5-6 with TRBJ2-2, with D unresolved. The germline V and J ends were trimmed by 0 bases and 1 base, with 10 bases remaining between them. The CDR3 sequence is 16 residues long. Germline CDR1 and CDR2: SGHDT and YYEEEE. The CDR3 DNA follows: TGTGCCAGCAGCTTGGGGTTCAGCGTGAACACCGGGGAGCTGTTTTTT. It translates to CASSLGFSVNTGELFF.

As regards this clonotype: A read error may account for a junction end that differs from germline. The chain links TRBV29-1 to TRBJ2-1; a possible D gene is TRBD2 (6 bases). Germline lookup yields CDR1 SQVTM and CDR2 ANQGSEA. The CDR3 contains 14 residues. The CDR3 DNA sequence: TGCAGCGCTGGTGGAGGGAACTCCTATAATGGGCAGTTCTTC. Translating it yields CSAGGGNSYNGQFF.

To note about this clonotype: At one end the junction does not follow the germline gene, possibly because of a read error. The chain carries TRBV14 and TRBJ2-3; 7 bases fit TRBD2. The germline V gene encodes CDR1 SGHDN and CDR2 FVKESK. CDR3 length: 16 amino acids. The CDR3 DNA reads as TGTGGCAGCCAGAGGGGAAGCGGGATTAGCACAGATACGCAGTATTTT. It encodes CGSQRGSGISTDTQYF.